This T cell receptor (beta chain) was found in a study of shared clonotypes between healthy human individuals. Study as a whole: Donors consisted of a couple of women and a few men between 18 and 49.

Sequencing was performed with immunoSEQ multiplex PCR; in TCRdb, only in-frame clones are kept and a portion is missing. The sample holds roughly 2 million clones, approximately 94% seen once. The V gene end was trimmed by 2 bases and the J gene end by 3 bases; junction bases not matched to a gene: 5. The CDR3 sequence is 16 residues long. Per the germline V gene, CDR1 is MNHNS and CDR2 is SASEGT. In regard to this clone: Its antigen is as yet unknown.

Naive CD8 isolation took CD45RO-negative cells positively selected for CCR7 and excluded terminally differentiated effector memory CD45RA+ cells. Each donor was a Caucasian adult residing in Nashville, Tennessee. Notes on the study in general: A limitation of the genetic and exposure-history diversity represented arose from few donors.

This chain joins TRBV6-1 and TRBJ2-7, with 12 bases fitting TRBD1. The sequencing sample was made of naive CD8+ T cells sorted from blood. This sequence was found in a man aged 18 to 29 in good health. As DNA, the CDR3 is TGTGCCAGCAGTGAAAGTGGGACAGGGGGCGGCTACGAGCAGTACTTC. Amino acid sequence: CASSESGTGGGYEQYF.